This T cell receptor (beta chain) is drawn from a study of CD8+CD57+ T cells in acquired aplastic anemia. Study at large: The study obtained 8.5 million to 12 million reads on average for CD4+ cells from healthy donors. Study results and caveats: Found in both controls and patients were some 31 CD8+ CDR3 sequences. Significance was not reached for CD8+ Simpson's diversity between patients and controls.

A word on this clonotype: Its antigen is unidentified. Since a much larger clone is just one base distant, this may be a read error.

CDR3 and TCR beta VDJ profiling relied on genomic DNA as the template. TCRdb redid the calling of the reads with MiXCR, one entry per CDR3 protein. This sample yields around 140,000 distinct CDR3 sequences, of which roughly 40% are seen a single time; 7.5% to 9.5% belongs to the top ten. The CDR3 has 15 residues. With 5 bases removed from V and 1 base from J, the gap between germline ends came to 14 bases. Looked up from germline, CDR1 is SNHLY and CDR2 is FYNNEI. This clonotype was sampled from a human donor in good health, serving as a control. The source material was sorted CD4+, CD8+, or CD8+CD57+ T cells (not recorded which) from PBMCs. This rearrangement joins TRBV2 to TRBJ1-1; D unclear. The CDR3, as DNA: TGTGCCAGCAGTTTCCCAGCGGCCGGGAACACTGAAGCTTTCTTT. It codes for CASSFPAAGNTEAFF.